Listed here are 22 T cell receptor beta chains from one sample, sequenced in a study of blood T cell repertoires in COVID-19. Sequencing used immunoSEQ multiplex PCR; TCRdb keeps in-frame clones, though not all of them. The table has about 120,000 clones, over 80% seen once. The sample was peripheral blood. The receptors come from a woman between 65 and 79 years old with acute or convalescent COVID-19.

The chain couples TRBV19 to TRBJ1-5; D ambiguous. The V and J ends lost 3 bases and 9 bases respectively, with 9 bases between them. The CDR3 is 12 amino acids. Germline CDR1 and CDR2: LNHDA and SQIVND (reference sequence). The CDR3 bases are TGTGCCAGTAGTATCCCCCTAGGGCCCCAGCATTTT. Its protein product is CASSIPLGPQHF.

This clone appeared a single time. The chain links TRBV11-2 to TRBJ2-1, with 8 bases lining up with TRBD2. With V trimmed by 4 bases and J by 7 bases, 9 bases remained unmatched. Germline V gives CDR1 SGHAT, CDR2 FQNNGV. The CDR3 has 15 amino acids. The CDR3 sequence is CASSSTGGPRNEQFF. CDR3 in DNA: TGTGCCAGCAGCTCTACGGGGGGGCCACGGAATGAGCAGTTCTTC.

Concerning this clone: The junction departs from the called germline gene at one end, perhaps through a read error. J is TRBJ1-2 and V is TRBV15; TRBD1 is a possible D gene (6 bases). The CDR3 sequence is 14 residues long. The germline V gene has CDR1 LNHNV and CDR2 YYDKDF (reference sequence). Here the CDR3 DNA reads TGTGCCACCAGAAGAGGACAGTCAAACTATGGCTACACCTTC. As protein: CATRRGQSNYGYTF.

This clone was counted a few times. This chain joins TRBV28 and TRBJ1-1; 7 positions match TRBD1. V was clipped by 8 bases and J by 2 bases; unmatched bases: 11. CDR1 and CDR2 (germline): MDHEN, SYDVKM. This CDR3 has 15 residues. CDR3 loop: CASRNRGGYNTEAFF. The CDR3 nucleotides are TGTGCCAGCCGGAACAGGGGTGGGTATAACACTGAAGCTTTCTTT.

The V call is TRBV5-1, the J call TRBJ2-7, with 8 positions matching TRBD1. The CDR3 covers 14 residues. The V gene's germline CDR1 is SGHRS and CDR2 YFSETQ. V lost 4 bases and J lost 3; bases outside the gene matches: 6. The CDR3 sequence: CASSLTGEGYEQYF. The CDR3 nucleotides read TGCGCCAGCAGCCTGACAGGGGAAGGCTACGAGCAGTACTTC. The complete variable domain, with remaining parts taken from reference TRBV5-1 and TRBJ2-7, reads KAGVTQTPRYLIKTRGQQVTLSCSPISGHRSVSWYQQTPGQGLQFLFEYFSETQRNKGNFPGRFSGRQFSNSRSEMNVSTLELGDSALYLCASSLTGEGYEQYFGPGTRLTVT.

The rearrangement links TRBV4-1 to TRBJ2-5; possibly TRBD2 for D (6 bases). The length of the CDR3 is 15 residues. V was shortened by 6 bases and J by 7 bases, with 21 bases between the two germline ends. Germline CDR1 MGHRA, CDR2 YSYEKL. The CDR3 region is CASSQILPPGGTQYF. The CDR3 DNA follows: TGCGCCAGCAGTCAGATTCTACCTCCCGGGGGGACCCAGTACTTC.

The rearrangement joins TRBV7-3 to TRBJ2-1, with TRBD2 matching over 14 bases. With 5 bases clipped from V and 11 bases from J, the junction kept 5 bases outside the gene matches. The CDR3 is 14 residues long. Germline CDR1 and CDR2: SGHTA and FQGTGA. The CDR3 reads CASSMGLAGEQQFF. The CDR3 bases are TGTGCCAGCAGCATGGGACTAGCGGGGGAGCAGCAGTTCTTC.

The chain has TRBV5-6 and TRBJ2-1; D ambiguous. V gave up 2 bases and J gave up 5 bases, with 2 bases separating them. Germline V lookup: CDR1 SGHDT, CDR2 YYEEEE. The CDR3 is 11 residues long. The CDR3 region has the DNA TGTGCCAGCAGCTTCAACAATGAGCAGTTCTTC. Its protein is CASSFNNEQFF. Supplemented by reference TRBV5-6 and TRBJ2-1, the full variable domain reads DAGVTQSPTHLIKTRGQQVTLRCSPKSGHDTVSWYQQALGQGPQFIFQYYEEEERQRGNFPDRFSGHQFPNYSSELNVNALLLGDSALYLCASSFNNEQFFGPGTRLTVL.

This clone was counted between two and nine times. The rearrangement links TRBV9 to TRBJ1-2; tentative D call: TRBD1 (5 bases). The V gene lost 3 bases and the J gene lost 7 bases, with 16 bases spanning the gap. The CDR3 has 14 residues. The V gene's germline CDR1 is SGDLS and CDR2 YYNGEE. The CDR3 bases are TGTGCCAGCAGCGCCCCCGGGGGAACGGGTGGCTACACCTTC. It translates to CASSAPGGTGGYTF.

This clone appeared a single time. J is TRBJ1-1 and V is TRBV9; D is possibly TRBD1 (5 bases). CDR3 length: 14 residues. V lost 0 bases and J lost 5, with 11 bases in between. The germline gives CDR1 SGDLS, CDR2 YYNGEE. In DNA, the CDR3 is TGTGCCAGCAGCGTAGGCGGGGGACGGACTGAAGCTTTCTTT. Its translation: CASSVGGGRTEAFF.

The rearrangement uses TRBV7-8 and TRBJ1-3; TRBD1 is a possible D gene (5 bases). Per germline, CDR1 SGHVS and CDR2 FQNEAQ. The CDR3 extends over 15 amino acids. V lost 5 bases to trimming and J lost 7 bases, with 18 bases between them. This chain's CDR3 is CASSPRGGLGNTIYF. The CDR3 DNA reads TGTGCCAGCAGCCCCCGCGGGGGGTTAGGGAACACCATATATTTT.

The V and J genes are TRBV3-1 (or the pseudogene TRBV3-2) and TRBJ1-1, with TRBD1 identical over 9 bases. V lost 8 bases, J lost 7 bases, and 11 bases stayed unmatched. From germline, CDR1 is LGHDT and CDR2 YNNKEL (reference sequence). This CDR3 region has 14 residues. The CDR3 DNA is TGTGCCAGCCGAGCCGGGGGACAGGGTGGTGAAGCTTTCTTT. This translates into CASRAGGQGGEAFF.

The chain joins TRBV28 to TRBJ1-5; the match to TRBD1 covers 7 bases. CDR3 size: 15 residues. Germline V gene data show CDR1 as MDHEN and CDR2 as SYDVKM. With V trimmed by 7 bases and J by 3 bases, 9 bases remained unmatched. Written as DNA, the CDR3 is TGTGCCAGCACCTCTTCGGGACAGTCCAATCAGCCCCAGCATTTT. This gives the protein CASTSSGQSNQPQHF.

V usage is TRBV5-6 and J usage is TRBJ1-1; weak D call: TRBD1 (6 bases). Between the trimmed V and J ends, which lost 5 bases and 5 bases, there was a span of 19 bases. Germline V CDR1 and CDR2: SGHDT, YYEEEE. This CDR3 has 15 residues. Here the CDR3 DNA reads TGTGCCAGCAGTCCCATACAGGGAAGACGGACTGAAGCTTTCTTT. Translated, it gives CASSPIQGRRTEAFF.

V is TRBV5-4 and J is TRBJ2-1, with 10 bases aligning to TRBD2. This CDR3 is 16 amino acids long. With 4 bases clipped from V and 10 bases from J, the junction kept 14 bases outside the gene matches. Per the germline V gene, CDR1 is SGHNT and CDR2 is YYREEE (reference sequence). The CDR3 sequence is CASSIQRGGEGGEQFF. In DNA form, the CDR3 reads TGTGCCAGCAGCATACAGCGGGGGGGGGAAGGCGGAGAGCAGTTCTTC.

The chain couples TRBV6-1 to TRBJ1-6; D perhaps matches TRBD1 (6 bases). The CDR3 extends over 17 amino acids. The V end was cut by 3 bases, the J end by 1 base, with 13 bases between. Germline V gene data show CDR1 as MNHNS and CDR2 as SASEGT. CDR3 sequence: CASSDEGERSYNSPLHF. The CDR3 DNA is TGTGCCAGCAGTGACGAGGGGGAGAGGTCCTATAATTCACCCCTCCACTTT.

The rearrangement joins TRBV3-1 (or the pseudogene TRBV3-2) to TRBJ1-1; D might be TRBD1 (6 bases). The CDR3 sequence is 14 residues long. V was pared by 4 bases and J by 2 bases, with 11 bases between. The germline V gene encodes CDR1 LGHDT and CDR2 YNNKEL (reference sequence). CDR3 in amino acids: CASSPGQVNTEAFF. The DNA for the CDR3 is TGTGCCAGCAGCCCGGGACAAGTTAACACTGAAGCTTTCTTT.

This chain joins TRBV18 and TRBJ1-3, with D hard to call. Germline V gene data show CDR1 as KGHSH and CDR2 as LQKENI. Trimming took 3 bases from V and 4 from J, leaving 16 bases between them. There are 16 residues in the CDR3. The CDR3 protein is CASSPAGGPTGNTIYF. CDR3 coding DNA: TGTGCCAGCTCACCGGCGGGCGGACCTACGGGAAACACCATATATTTT.

The chain recombines TRBV7-9 with TRBJ1-3; no reliable D call. Germline CDR1 is SEHNR and CDR2 is FQNEAQ (reference sequence). This CDR3 has 13 amino acids. V shed 4 bases and J shed 1 base, with 5 bases lying between them. CDR3 sequence (DNA): TGTGCCAGCAGCTCCGGTTCTGGAAACACCATATATTTT. Protein sequence: CASSSGSGNTIYF. Looking up the rest from reference TRBV7-9 and TRBJ1-3 gives the full variable domain: DTGVSQNPRHKITKRGQNVTFRCDPISEHNRLYWYRQTLGQGPEFLTYFQNEAQLEKSRLLSDRFSAERPKGSFSTLEIQRTEQGDSAMYLCASSSGSGNTIYFGEGSWLTVV.

The chain couples TRBV28 to TRBJ1-4; D uncertain. Germline CDR1 is MDHEN and CDR2 is SYDVKM. Trimming stripped 8 bases from V and 8 bases from J, with 12 bases between. The CDR3 consists of 12 residues. The CDR3 is CASPRVWEKLFF. The CDR3 DNA follows: TGTGCCAGCCCACGGGTCTGGGAAAAACTGTTTTTT.

This sequence joins TRBV5-1 and TRBJ1-2, with unresolved D. CDR1 SGHRS and CDR2 YFSETQ come from the germline V gene. Trimming removed 0 bases at V and 8 bases at J, with 11 bases between. The CDR3 runs 13 residues. The CDR3 region is CASSLVSPRGYTF. As DNA, the CDR3 is TGCGCCAGCAGCTTGGTTTCCCCTCGGGGCTACACCTTC.

This chain connects TRBV28 to TRBJ1-5; 7 positions agree with TRBD1. CDR1 and CDR2 (germline): MDHEN, SYDVKM. The CDR3 has 14 amino acids. Germline trimming cut 4 bases from V and 3 bases from J; bases unmatched to any gene: 3. CDR3 bases: TGTGCCAGCAGTTCAGGGACAGCCAATCAGCCCCAGCATTTT. Translating it yields CASSSGTANQPQHF.